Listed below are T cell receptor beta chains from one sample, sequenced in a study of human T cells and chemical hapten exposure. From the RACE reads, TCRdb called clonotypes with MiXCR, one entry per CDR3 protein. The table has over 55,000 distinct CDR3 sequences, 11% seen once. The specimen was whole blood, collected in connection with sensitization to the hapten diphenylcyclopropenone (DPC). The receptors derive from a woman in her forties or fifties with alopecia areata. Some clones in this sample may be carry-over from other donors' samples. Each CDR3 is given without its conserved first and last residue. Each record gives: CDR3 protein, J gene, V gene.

ASSLGPFYEQY | TRBJ2-7 | TRBV5-5
ASSLDLAGRTDTQY | TRBJ2-3 | TRBV7-9
ASSPPGRGVNQPQH | TRBJ1-5 | TRBV18
ASSLAPQGNIQY | TRBJ2-4 | TRBV12-3/TRBV12-4
TSSPEWKRGGGYT | TRBJ1-2 | TRBV1
ASSLVREEDTQY | TRBJ2-3 | TRBV5-1
ASSSPGENTEAF | TRBJ1-1 | TRBV28
ASNLQGMTNQPQH | TRBJ1-5 | TRBV27
SVGVGDEQF | TRBJ2-1 | TRBV29-1
AATLRAGGGQETQY | TRBJ2-5 | TRBV12-3/TRBV12-4
ASSPILNKGRNTEAF | TRBJ1-1 | TRBV7-9
SARQTGDQPQH | TRBJ1-5 | TRBV20-1
SVGGTDSYEQY | TRBJ2-7 | TRBV29-1
ASSSLVAGGLYEQY | TRBJ2-7 | TRBV28
ASSPAGAPTF | TRBJ2-1 | TRBV28
ASSSTYPSMNTEAF | TRBJ1-1 | TRBV5-1
ASSSTVKLDTDTQY | TRBJ2-3 | TRBV7-6
ASSSPGTARDYGYT | TRBJ1-2 | TRBV28
ASSPHWGLYNEQF | TRBJ2-1 | TRBV4-1
ASTLFTIAGVADTQY | TRBJ2-3 | TRBV28
ASSLGTSGVGLNTEAF | TRBJ1-1 | TRBV7-9
ASSREREGFGYT | TRBJ1-2 | TRBV7-6
ASSVEHSYEQY | TRBJ2-7 | TRBV9
SVGTSPYNEQF | TRBJ2-1 | TRBV29-1
ASSQETVFSNQPQH | TRBJ1-5 | TRBV7-9
ASSTQGSYGYT | TRBJ1-2 | TRBV11-2
ASSFRQPQH | TRBJ1-5 | TRBV28
ASSSTSGGSPLH | TRBJ1-6 | TRBV28
ASSHDFRDKNTEAF | TRBJ1-1 | TRBV3-1
ASSDRDSTYSPLH | TRBJ1-6 | TRBV2
ASSFLKDAF | TRBJ1-1 | TRBV28
ASSAHGGNIQY | TRBJ2-4 | TRBV28
ASSLGTAGGIGRRYEQY | TRBJ2-7 | TRBV11-2
ASSPVAISEQF | TRBJ2-1 | TRBV5-1
ASTIAGGAFYEQY | TRBJ2-7 | TRBV28
ASSLATGLGNSPLH | TRBJ1-6 | TRBV3-1
ASSVTESNYGYT | TRBJ1-2 | TRBV18